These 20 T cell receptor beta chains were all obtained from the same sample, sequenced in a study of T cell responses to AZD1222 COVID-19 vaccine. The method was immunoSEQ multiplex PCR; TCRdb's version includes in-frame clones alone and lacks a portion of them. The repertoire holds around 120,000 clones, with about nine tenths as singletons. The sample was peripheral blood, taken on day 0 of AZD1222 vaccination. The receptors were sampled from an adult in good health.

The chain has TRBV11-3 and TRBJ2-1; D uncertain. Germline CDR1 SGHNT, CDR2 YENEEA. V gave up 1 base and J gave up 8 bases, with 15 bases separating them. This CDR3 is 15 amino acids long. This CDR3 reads CASSLGTIHDDEQFF. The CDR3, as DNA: TGTGCCAGCAGCTTAGGGACCATTCACGACGATGAGCAGTTCTTC.

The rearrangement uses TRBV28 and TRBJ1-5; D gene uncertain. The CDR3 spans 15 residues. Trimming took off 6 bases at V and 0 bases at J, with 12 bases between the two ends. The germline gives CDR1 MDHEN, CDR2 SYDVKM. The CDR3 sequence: CASSSRLHSNQPQHF. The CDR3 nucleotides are TGTGCCAGCAGCAGTCGACTCCATAGCAATCAGCCCCAGCATTTT.

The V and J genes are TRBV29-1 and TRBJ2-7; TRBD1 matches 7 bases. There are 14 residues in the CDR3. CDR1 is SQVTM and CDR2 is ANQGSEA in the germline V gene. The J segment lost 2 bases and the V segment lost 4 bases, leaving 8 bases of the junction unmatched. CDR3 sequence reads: CSVGGTETPYEQYF. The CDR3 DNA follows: TGCAGCGTTGGTGGGACAGAGACGCCCTACGAGCAGTACTTC.

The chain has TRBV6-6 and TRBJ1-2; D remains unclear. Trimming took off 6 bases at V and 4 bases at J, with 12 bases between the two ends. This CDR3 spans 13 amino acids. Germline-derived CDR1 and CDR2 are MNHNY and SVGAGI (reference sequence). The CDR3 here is CASSLVVGYGYTF. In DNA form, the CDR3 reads TGTGCCAGCAGCCTTGTAGTTGGCTATGGCTACACCTTC.

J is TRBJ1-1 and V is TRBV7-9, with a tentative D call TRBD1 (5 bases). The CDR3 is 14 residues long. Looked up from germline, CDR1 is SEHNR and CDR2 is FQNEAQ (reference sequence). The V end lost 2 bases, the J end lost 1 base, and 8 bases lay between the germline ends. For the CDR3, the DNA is TGTGCCAGCAGCTTAATCAGGGAGAACACTGAAGCTTTCTTT. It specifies CASSLIRENTEAFF. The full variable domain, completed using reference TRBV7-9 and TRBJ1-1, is DTGVSQNPRHKITKRGQNVTFRCDPISEHNRLYWYRQTLGQGPEFLTYFQNEAQLEKSRLLSDRFSAERPKGSFSTLEIQRTEQGDSAMYLCASSLIRENTEAFFGQGTRLTVV.

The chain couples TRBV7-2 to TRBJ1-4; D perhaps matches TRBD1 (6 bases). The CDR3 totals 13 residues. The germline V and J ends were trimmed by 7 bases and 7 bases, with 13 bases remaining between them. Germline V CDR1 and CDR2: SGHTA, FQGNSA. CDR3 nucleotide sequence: TGTGCCAGCACCTCCCAACAGGGTGAAAAACTGTTTTTT. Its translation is CASTSQQGEKLFF. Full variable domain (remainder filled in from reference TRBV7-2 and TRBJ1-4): GAGVSQSPSNKVTEKGKDVELRCDPISGHTALYWYRQSLGQGLEFLIYFQGNSAPDKSGLPSDRFSAERTGGSVSTLTIQRTQQEDSAVYLCASTSQQGEKLFFGSGTQLSVL.

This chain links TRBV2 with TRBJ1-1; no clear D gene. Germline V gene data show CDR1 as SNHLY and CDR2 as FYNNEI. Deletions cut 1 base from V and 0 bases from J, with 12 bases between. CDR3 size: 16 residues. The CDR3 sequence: CASSEGSGEMNTEAFF. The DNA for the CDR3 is TGTGCCAGCAGTGAAGGATCAGGTGAAATGAACACTGAAGCTTTCTTT.

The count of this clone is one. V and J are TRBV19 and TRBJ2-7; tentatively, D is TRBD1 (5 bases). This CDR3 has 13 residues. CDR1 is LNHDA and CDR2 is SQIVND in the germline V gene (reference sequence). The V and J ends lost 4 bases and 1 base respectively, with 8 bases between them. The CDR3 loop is CASSRGQSYEQYF. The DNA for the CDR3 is TGTGCCAGTAGTAGAGGACAATCCTACGAGCAGTACTTC.

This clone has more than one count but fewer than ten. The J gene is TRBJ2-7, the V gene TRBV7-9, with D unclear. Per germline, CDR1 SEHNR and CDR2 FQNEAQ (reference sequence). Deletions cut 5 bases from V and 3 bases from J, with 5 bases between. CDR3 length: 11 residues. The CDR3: CASSINYEQYF. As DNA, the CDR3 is TGTGCCAGCAGCATAAACTACGAGCAGTACTTC.

The CDR3 sequence is CASSSLYEQYF. Here the CDR3 DNA reads TGTGCCAGCAGCTCTCTCTACGAGCAGTACTTC. The genes are TRBV7-9 and TRBJ2-7; D is undetermined. The germline gives CDR1 SEHNR, CDR2 FQNEAQ (reference sequence). V was cut by 4 bases and J by 3 bases, with 4 bases left in between. This CDR3 has 11 amino acids.

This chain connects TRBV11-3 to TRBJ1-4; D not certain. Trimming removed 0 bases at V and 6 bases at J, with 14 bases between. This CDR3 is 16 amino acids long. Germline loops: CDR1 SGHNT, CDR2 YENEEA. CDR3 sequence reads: CASSLDAGGRDEKLFF. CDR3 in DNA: TGTGCCAGCAGCTTAGATGCCGGCGGTCGAGATGAAAAACTGTTTTTT.

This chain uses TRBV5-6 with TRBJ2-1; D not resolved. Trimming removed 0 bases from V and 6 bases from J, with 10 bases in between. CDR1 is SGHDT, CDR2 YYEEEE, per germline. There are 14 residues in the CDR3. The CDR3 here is CASSLGADINEQFF. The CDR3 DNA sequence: TGTGCCAGCAGCTTGGGCGCAGACATCAATGAGCAGTTCTTC.

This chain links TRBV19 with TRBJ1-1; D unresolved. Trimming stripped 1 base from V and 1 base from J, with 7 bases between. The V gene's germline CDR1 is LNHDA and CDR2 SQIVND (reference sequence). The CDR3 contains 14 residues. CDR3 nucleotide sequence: TGTGCCAGTAGTATAGGCCAGGCGAACACTGAAGCTTTCTTT. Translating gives CASSIGQANTEAFF.

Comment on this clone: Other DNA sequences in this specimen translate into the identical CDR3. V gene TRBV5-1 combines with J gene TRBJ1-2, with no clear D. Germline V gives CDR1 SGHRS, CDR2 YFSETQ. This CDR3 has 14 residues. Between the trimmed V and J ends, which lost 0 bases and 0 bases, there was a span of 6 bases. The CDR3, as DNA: TGCGCCAGCAGCTTGGCGCCTTCTAACTATGGCTACACCTTC. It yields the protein CASSLAPSNYGYTF.

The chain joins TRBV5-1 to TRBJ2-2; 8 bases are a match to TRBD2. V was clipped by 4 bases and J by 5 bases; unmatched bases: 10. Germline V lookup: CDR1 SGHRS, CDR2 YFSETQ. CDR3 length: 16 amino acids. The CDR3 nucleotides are TGCGCCAGCAGCGCAGACGTAGCGGGAAGTACCGGGGAGCTGTTTTTT. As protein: CASSADVAGSTGELFF. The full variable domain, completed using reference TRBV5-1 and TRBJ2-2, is KAGVTQTPRYLIKTRGQQVTLSCSPISGHRSVSWYQQTPGQGLQFLFEYFSETQRNKGNFPGRFSGRQFSNSRSEMNVSTLELGDSALYLCASSADVAGSTGELFFGEGSRLTVL.

The CDR3 loop is CSVGTGLLFNEKLFF. In DNA, the CDR3 is TGCAGCGTCGGGACGGGACTTCTATTTAATGAAAAACTGTTTTTT. The chain uses TRBV29-1 and TRBJ1-4; TRBD1 might be the D (5 bases). The V and J ends lost 6 bases and 4 bases respectively, with 18 bases between them. The CDR3 sequence is 15 residues long. Germline V gives CDR1 SQVTM, CDR2 ANQGSEA.

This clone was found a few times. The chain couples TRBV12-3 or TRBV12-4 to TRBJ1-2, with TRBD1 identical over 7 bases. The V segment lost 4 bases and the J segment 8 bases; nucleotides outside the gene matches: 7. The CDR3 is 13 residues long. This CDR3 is CASSSPGGWGYTF. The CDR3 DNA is TGTGCCAGCAGTTCACCAGGGGGTTGGGGCTACACCTTC.

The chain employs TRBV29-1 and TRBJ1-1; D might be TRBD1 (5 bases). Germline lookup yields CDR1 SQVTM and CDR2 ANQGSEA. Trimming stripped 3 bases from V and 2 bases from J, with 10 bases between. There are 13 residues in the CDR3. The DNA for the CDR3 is TGCAGCGTTGACGCGGGGGACAACACTGAAGCTTTCTTT. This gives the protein CSVDAGDNTEAFF.

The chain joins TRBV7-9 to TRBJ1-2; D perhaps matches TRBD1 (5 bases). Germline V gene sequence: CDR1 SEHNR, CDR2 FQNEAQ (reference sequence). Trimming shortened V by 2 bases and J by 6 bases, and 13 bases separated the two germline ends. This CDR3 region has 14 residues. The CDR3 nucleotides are TGTGCCAGCAGCTTAATGAACAGGCCAGATGGCTACACCTTC. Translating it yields CASSLMNRPDGYTF.

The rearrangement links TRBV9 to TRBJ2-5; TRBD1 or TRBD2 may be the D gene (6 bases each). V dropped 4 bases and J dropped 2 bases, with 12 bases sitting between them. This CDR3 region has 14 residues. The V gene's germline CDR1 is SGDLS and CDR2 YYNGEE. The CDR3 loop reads CASSPWGAQETQYF. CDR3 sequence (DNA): TGTGCCAGCAGCCCGTGGGGGGCGCAAGAGACCCAGTACTTC.